One and the same sample provided the 6 T cell receptor beta chains below, sequenced in a study of T cells in Graves' hyperthyroidism and ophthalmopathy. Researchers took RNA transcripts and amplified the TCR beta CDR3 regions from them. TCR CDR3 regions were first amplified by RT-PCR with HTBI primers. Each CDR3 protein is one row after TCRdb ran MiXCR on the multiplex PCR reads. The sample includes about 210,000 distinct CDR3 sequences, roughly 18% of them seen just once. Sequences were obtained from blood. The receptor source for this set is a man aged 45-65 years with Graves' hyperthyroidism.

Regarding this clonotype: One end of the junction is discordant with germline, which a read error may explain. The rearrangement links TRBV6-5 to TRBJ1-1, with D possibly matching TRBD1 (5 bases). CDR3 size: 14 residues. The germline V gene has CDR1 MNHEY and CDR2 SVGAGI. Written as DNA, the CDR3 is TGTGCCAGCAGTTACAGGGGACTGAACACTGAAGCTCTCTTT. Its translation is CASSYRGLNTEALF.

This chain joins TRBV20-1 and TRBJ1-5, with 9 bases matching TRBD1. V lost 0 bases to trimming and J lost 4 bases; unmatched junction nucleotides: 7. The CDR3 has 16 residues. Germline V lookup: CDR1 DFQATT, CDR2 SNEGSKA (reference sequence). The CDR3 region is CSARDLRTGVNQPQHF. CDR3 bases: TGCAGTGCTAGAGATCTCCGGACAGGGGTAAATCAGCCCCAGCATTTT.

This clonotype has ten or more counts. The V gene is TRBV6-1, the J gene TRBJ2-3; D uncertain. V was cut by 3 bases and J by 7 bases, with 11 bases left in between. This CDR3 is 13 amino acids long. Germline V CDR1 and CDR2: MNHNS, SASEGT. The CDR3 spells CASSEIRSYTQYF. Here the CDR3 DNA reads TGTGCCAGCAGTGAGATCAGGTCCTATACGCAGTATTTT.

This clonotype was seen a handful of times. The chain joins TRBV20-1 to TRBJ1-3, with D perhaps matching TRBD1 (6 bases). The germline CDR1 and CDR2 sequences are DFQATT and SNEGSKA (reference sequence). CDR3 length equals 13 residues. Trimming took 0 bases from V and 3 from J, leaving 6 bases between them. CDR3 in amino acids: CSARETGGNTIYF. DNA for the CDR3: TGCAGTGCTAGAGAGACAGGTGGAAACACCATATATTTT.

In its sample, this clonotype was seen many times. This chain uses TRBV7-2 with TRBJ2-2; 8 nucleotides align to TRBD1. CDR1 and CDR2 from the germline V gene are SGHTA and FQGNSA. The V gene end was trimmed by 5 bases and the J gene end by 0 bases; junction bases not matched to a gene: 5. The CDR3 covers 16 residues. The CDR3 bases are TGTGCCAGCAGCCCAAGGACAGGGTCGAACACCGGGGAGCTGTTTTTT. This gives the protein CASSPRTGSNTGELFF.

This clonotype was found many times. The gene calls are TRBV12-3 or TRBV12-4 and TRBJ2-6; tentatively, D is TRBD1 (5 bases). This CDR3 contains 17 residues. V was cut by 2 bases and J by 2 bases, with 13 bases left in between. The CDR3 nucleotides are TGTGCCAGCAGTTTATTTTCAGGGTCTACTGGGGCCAACGTCCTGACTTTC. Amino acids: CASSLFSGSTGANVLTF.